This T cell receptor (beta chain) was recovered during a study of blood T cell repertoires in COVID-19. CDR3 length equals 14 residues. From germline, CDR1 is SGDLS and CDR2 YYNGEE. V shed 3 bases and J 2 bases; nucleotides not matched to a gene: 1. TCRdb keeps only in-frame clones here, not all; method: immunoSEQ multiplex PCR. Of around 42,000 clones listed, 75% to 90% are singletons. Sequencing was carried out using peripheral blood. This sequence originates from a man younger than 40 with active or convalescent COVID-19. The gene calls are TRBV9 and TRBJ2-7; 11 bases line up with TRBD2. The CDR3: CASSGSGGAYEQYF. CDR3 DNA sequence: TGTGCCAGCAGCGGTAGCGGGGGGGCCTACGAGCAGTACTTC.